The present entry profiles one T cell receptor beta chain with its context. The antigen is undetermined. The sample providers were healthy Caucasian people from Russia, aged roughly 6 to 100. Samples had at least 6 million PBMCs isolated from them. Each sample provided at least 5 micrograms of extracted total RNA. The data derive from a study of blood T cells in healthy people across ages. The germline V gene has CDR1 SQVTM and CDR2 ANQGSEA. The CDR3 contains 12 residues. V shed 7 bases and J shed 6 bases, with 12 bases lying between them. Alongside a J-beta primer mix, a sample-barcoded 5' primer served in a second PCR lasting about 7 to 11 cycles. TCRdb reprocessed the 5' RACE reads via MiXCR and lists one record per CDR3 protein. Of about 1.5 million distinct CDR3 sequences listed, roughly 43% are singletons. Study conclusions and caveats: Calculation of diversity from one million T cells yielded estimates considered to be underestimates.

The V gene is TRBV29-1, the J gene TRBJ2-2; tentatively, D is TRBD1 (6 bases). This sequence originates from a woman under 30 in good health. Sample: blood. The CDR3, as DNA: TGCAGCGCCTCGCACAGGGCCGGGGAGCTGTTTTTT. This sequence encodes CSASHRAGELFF.